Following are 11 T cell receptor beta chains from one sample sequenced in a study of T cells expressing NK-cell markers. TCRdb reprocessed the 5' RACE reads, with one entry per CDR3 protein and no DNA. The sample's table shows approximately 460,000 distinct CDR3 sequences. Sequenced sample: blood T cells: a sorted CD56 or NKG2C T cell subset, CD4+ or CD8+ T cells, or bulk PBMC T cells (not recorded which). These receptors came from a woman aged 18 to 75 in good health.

The CDR3 here is CASSVDVTGNTEAFF. The genes are TRBV6-1 and TRBJ1-1. This CDR3 is built from 15 residues. CDR1 is MNHNS and CDR2 is SASEGT in the germline V gene.

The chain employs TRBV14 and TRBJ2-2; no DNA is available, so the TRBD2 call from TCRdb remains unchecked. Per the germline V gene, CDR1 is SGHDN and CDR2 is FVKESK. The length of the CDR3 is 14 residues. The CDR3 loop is CASSTRGGAGELFF.

The CDR3 reads CASSQVDSWFGELFF. This chain links TRBV4-3 with TRBJ2-2; the D gene TCRdb calls, TRBD1, cannot be checked with no DNA. CDR3 size: 15 residues. From germline, CDR1 is LGHNA and CDR2 YSLEER.

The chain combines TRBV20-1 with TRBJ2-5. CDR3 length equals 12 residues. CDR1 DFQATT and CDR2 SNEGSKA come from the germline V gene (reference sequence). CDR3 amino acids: CSATGRGETQYF.

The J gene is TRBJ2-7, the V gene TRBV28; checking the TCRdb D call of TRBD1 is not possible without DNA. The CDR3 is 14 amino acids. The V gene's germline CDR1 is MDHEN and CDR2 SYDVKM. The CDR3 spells CASKRDIPSYEQYF.

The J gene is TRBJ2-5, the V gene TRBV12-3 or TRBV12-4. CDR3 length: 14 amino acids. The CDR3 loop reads CASSLGSRDATQYF.

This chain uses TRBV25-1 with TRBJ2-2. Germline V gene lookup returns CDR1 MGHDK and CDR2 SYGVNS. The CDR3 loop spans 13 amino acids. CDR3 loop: CASRLLNTGELFF.

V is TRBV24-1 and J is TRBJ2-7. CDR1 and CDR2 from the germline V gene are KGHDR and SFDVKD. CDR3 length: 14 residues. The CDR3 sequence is CATSDSGSSYEQYF.

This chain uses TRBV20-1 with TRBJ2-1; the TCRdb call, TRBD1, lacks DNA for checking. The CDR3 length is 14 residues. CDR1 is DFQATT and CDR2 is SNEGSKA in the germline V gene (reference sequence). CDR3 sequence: CSADRDRGSNEQFF.

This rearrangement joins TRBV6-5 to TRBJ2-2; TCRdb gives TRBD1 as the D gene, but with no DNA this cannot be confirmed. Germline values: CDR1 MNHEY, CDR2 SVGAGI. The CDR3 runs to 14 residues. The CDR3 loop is CASSYSGATGELFF.

This CDR3 is CASSITGAQNTEAFF. This chain joins TRBV19 and TRBJ1-1; TCRdb calls TRBD1, which cannot be checked without DNA. The CDR3 is made up of 15 amino acids. Germline loops: CDR1 LNHDA, CDR2 SQIVND (reference sequence).